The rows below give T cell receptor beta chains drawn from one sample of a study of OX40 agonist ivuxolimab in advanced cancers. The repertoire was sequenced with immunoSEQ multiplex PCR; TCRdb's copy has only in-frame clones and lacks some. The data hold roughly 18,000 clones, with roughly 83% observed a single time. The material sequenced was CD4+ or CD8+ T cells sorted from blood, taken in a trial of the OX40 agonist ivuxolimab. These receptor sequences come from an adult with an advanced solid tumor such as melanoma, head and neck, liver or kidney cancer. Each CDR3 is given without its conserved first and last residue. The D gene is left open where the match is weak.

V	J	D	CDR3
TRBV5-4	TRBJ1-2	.	ASSRSGTARGYT
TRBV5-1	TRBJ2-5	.	ASSSIPQETQY
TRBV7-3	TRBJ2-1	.	ASSLSRSNEQF
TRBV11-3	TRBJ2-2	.	ASSPRGIGELF
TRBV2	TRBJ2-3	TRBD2	ASSVSLAGGDTQY
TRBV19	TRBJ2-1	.	ASMGRQGVWDEQF
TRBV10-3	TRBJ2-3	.	AISEVRGEDTQY
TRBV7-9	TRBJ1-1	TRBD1	ASSTLTGEED
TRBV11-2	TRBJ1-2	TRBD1	ASGDRGPGGYT
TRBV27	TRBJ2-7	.	ASSLADSYEQY
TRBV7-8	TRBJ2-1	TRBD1	ASSEDRASYNEQF
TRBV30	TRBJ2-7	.	AWSKPLGEQY
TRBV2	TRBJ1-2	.	ASSERKLGYT
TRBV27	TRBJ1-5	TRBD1	ASSLWGQPNQPQH
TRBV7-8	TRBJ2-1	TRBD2	ASSLGRGRNPSYNEQF
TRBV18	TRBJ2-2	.	ASSTYTGELF
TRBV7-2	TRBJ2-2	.	ASSRRVGGELF
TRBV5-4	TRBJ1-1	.	ASSVPVGEDTEAF
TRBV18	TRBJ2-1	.	ASSPSASYNEQF
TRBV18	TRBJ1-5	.	ASSPASGGQPQH
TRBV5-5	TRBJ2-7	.	ASSSGSFYEQY
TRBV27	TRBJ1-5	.	ASSLSSGQGQPQH